These 19 T cell receptor beta chains originate from one sample sequenced in a study of shared clonotypes between healthy human individuals. Measured with immunoSEQ multiplex PCR; TCRdb has only the in-frame clones, and not every one. Counted here are a few million clones, 93% occurring once; the ten biggest clones make up 0.3% to 0.4%. The source material was naive CD4+ T cells from PBMCs. The subset was: CD45RA+ positively selected. The receptor set was obtained from a man younger than 35 in good health. Some clones in this sample may be carry-over from other donors' samples.

The chain combines TRBV7-9 with TRBJ1-3; perhaps TRBD1 as D (6 bases). Trimming removed 6 bases at V and 7 bases at J, with 16 bases between. The CDR3 has 14 amino acids. CDR1 is SEHNR, CDR2 FQNEAQ, per germline (reference sequence). CDR3 coding DNA: TGTGCCAGCAGTTCCCAGGGGATAGGGAACACCATATATTTT. Translation gives CASSSQGIGNTIYF.

The chain couples TRBV6-5 to TRBJ1-4; no reliable D call. Trimming shortened V by 8 bases and J by 5 bases, and 6 bases separated the two germline ends. The CDR3 spans 11 residues. The germline CDR1 and CDR2 sequences are MNHEY and SVGAGI. The CDR3 spells CASGRNEKLFF. The CDR3 nucleotides read TGTGCCAGCGGTCGGAATGAAAAACTGTTTTTT.

The rearrangement links TRBV7-9 to TRBJ2-2, with D hard to call. V was cut by 5 bases and J by 6 bases, with 13 bases left in between. The CDR3 runs 14 residues. Germline V gene lookup returns CDR1 SEHNR and CDR2 FQNEAQ (reference sequence). The CDR3 DNA reads TGTGCCAGCAGCCCTACTCCGTTCTCCGGGGAGCTGTTTTTT. Its translation is CASSPTPFSGELFF.

This chain connects TRBV6-5 to TRBJ1-1; 7 bases are shared with TRBD1. Germline V gene sequence: CDR1 MNHEY, CDR2 SVGAGI. This CDR3 region has 14 residues. V was clipped by 4 bases and J by 7 bases; unmatched bases: 9. CDR3 amino acids: CASSSTGIFGEAFF. CDR3 in DNA: TGTGCCAGCAGTTCGACAGGGATATTTGGTGAAGCTTTCTTT.

The gene calls are TRBV5-1 and TRBJ1-1, with D maybe TRBD1 (5 bases). Germline loops: CDR1 SGHRS, CDR2 YFSETQ. V was cut by 0 bases and J by 1 base, with 7 bases left in between. The CDR3 contains 14 residues. As DNA, the CDR3 is TGCGCCAGCAGCTTGGGGACAAAGAACACTGAAGCTTTCTTT. Translation gives CASSLGTKNTEAFF.

This clone was counted a single time. The rearrangement joins TRBV28 to TRBJ2-5, with 9 positions matching TRBD1. Germline CDR1 is MDHEN and CDR2 is SYDVKM. The CDR3 loop spans 17 amino acids. V was pared by 5 bases and J by 5 bases, with 15 bases of the junction left unmatched. The CDR3 region is CASSPVPGQGRFETQYF. In DNA, the CDR3 is TGTGCCAGCAGTCCCGTCCCGGGACAGGGACGGTTTGAGACCCAGTACTTC. Together with reference TRBV28 and TRBJ2-5, the CDR3 gives the full variable domain: DVKVTQSSRYLVKRTGEKVFLECVQDMDHENMFWYRQDPGLGLRLIYFSYDVKMKEKGDIPEGYSVSREKKERFSLILESASTNQTSMYLCASSPVPGQGRFETQYFGPGTRLLVL.

The rearrangement joins TRBV20-1 to TRBJ2-5; D gene ambiguous. The CDR3 extends over 11 amino acids. Trimming shortened V by 7 bases and J by 5 bases, and 11 bases separated the two germline ends. From germline, CDR1 is DFQATT and CDR2 SNEGSKA (reference sequence). This chain's CDR3 is CSEVQKETQYF. In nucleotides, the CDR3 is TGCAGTGAGGTACAGAAGGAGACCCAGTACTTC.

This sequence joins TRBV27 and TRBJ1-3; no definite D call. CDR3 size: 15 residues. CDR1 MNHEY and CDR2 SMNVEV come from the germline V gene (reference sequence). V was trimmed by 5 bases and J by 0 bases, leaving 11 bases between them. The CDR3 sequence is CASSPLGVSGNTIYF. CDR3 bases: TGTGCCAGCAGTCCCCTTGGGGTCTCTGGAAACACCATATATTTT.

The chain carries TRBV30 and TRBJ2-7; the match to TRBD2 covers 11 bases. CDR3 length: 14 residues. Germline values: CDR1 GTSNPN, CDR2 SVGIG (reference sequence). V was pared by 4 bases and J by 1 base, with 3 bases of the junction left unmatched. CDR3 in DNA: TGTGCCTGGACAAGACTAGCGGGATCCTACGAGCAGTACTTC. Its translation is CAWTRLAGSYEQYF.

A note on this clone: The same CDR3 arises from other DNA sequences in this sample as well. This sequence joins TRBV5-1 and TRBJ2-7; unclear D gene. The CDR3 is made up of 12 amino acids. The V gene's germline CDR1 is SGHRS and CDR2 YFSETQ. Trimming removed 0 bases at V and 3 bases at J, with 4 bases between. CDR3 residues: CASSLEGYEQYF. CDR3 nucleotides: TGCGCCAGCAGCTTGGAAGGCTACGAGCAGTACTTC.

In the case of this clone: This specimen includes other DNA sequences encoding the same CDR3. This rearrangement joins TRBV7-2 to TRBJ1-1; 8 nucleotides agree with TRBD1. This CDR3 contains 14 residues. Germline V gene data show CDR1 as SGHTA and CDR2 as FQGNSA. V dropped 5 bases and J dropped 2; count of bases not matched to a gene: 4. The CDR3 spells CASSPGQGNTEAFF. As DNA, the CDR3 is TGTGCCAGCAGCCCAGGACAGGGTAACACTGAAGCTTTCTTT.

This clone has only one observation. V usage is TRBV13 and J usage is TRBJ1-1; D might be TRBD1 (5 bases). Germline V gene data show CDR1 as PRHDT and CDR2 as FYEKMQ (reference sequence). The CDR3 contains 12 residues. V was pared by 5 bases and J by 10 bases, with 14 bases between. This CDR3 is CASSASRGPAFF. CDR3 DNA sequence: TGTGCCAGCAGCGCATCCCGGGGCCCAGCTTTCTTT.

The chain links TRBV7-9 to TRBJ1-2; possibly TRBD1 for D (5 bases). V was trimmed by 2 bases and J by 8 bases, leaving 15 bases between them. CDR1 and CDR2 (germline): SEHNR, FQNEAQ (reference sequence). The CDR3 is 14 residues long. CDR3 region: CASSLSGAPPGYTF. CDR3 sequence (DNA): TGTGCCAGCAGCTTATCTGGGGCCCCGCCGGGCTACACCTTC.

The chain employs TRBV6-6 and TRBJ2-7; TRBD1 matches at 10 bases. From germline, CDR1 is MNHNY and CDR2 SVGAGI (reference sequence). The junction had 6 bases not matched to a gene; V was cut back by 2 bases and J by 5 bases. The CDR3 sequence is 15 residues long. CDR3 sequence (DNA): TGTGCCAGCAGTTACCCGGGACAGGGGCCCAACGAGCAGTACTTC. Protein sequence: CASSYPGQGPNEQYF.

V gene TRBV28 combines with J gene TRBJ1-5; 9 positions match TRBD1. V shed 2 bases and J 0 bases; nucleotides not matched to a gene: 11. The CDR3 is 19 amino acids. Germline-derived CDR1 and CDR2 are MDHEN and SYDVKM. This chain's CDR3 is CASSLRTGAPYYSNQPQHF. For the CDR3, the DNA is TGTGCCAGCAGTTTACGGACAGGGGCACCCTATTATAGCAATCAGCCCCAGCATTTT.

The chain joins TRBV10-3 to TRBJ1-1; TRBD1 matches 7 bases. The junction had 12 bases not matched to a gene; V was cut back by 4 bases and J by 4 bases. The CDR3 has 16 residues. Germline CDR1 and CDR2: ENHRY and SYGVKD. The DNA for the CDR3 is TGTGCCATCAGTGGACAGGGTCCCGTTCCTAGCACTGAAGCTTTCTTT. This sequence encodes CAISGQGPVPSTEAFF.

The chain uses TRBV19 and TRBJ1-2, with 8 bases lining up with TRBD1. V shed 4 bases and J 6 bases; nucleotides not matched to a gene: 13. Germline V gene sequence: CDR1 LNHDA, CDR2 SQIVND (reference sequence). This CDR3 comprises 16 residues. This CDR3 reads CASSRGSDRVSDGYTF. In DNA form, the CDR3 reads TGTGCCAGTAGTAGGGGCTCGGACAGGGTCTCGGATGGCTACACCTTC. Together with reference TRBV19 and TRBJ1-2, the CDR3 gives the full variable domain: DGGITQSPKYLFRKEGQNVTLSCEQNLNHDAMYWYRQDPGQGLRLIYYSQIVNDFQKGDIAEGYSVSREKKESFPLTVTSAQKNPTAFYLCASSRGSDRVSDGYTFGSGTRLTVV.

The chain recombines TRBV25-1 with TRBJ2-5; 10 positions match TRBD1. Germline trimming cut 7 bases from V and 2 bases from J; bases unmatched to any gene: 4. The germline V gene encodes CDR1 MGHDK and CDR2 SYGVNS. The CDR3 loop spans 14 amino acids. CDR3 sequence reads: CASNADRGQETQYF. The CDR3 DNA reads TGTGCCAGCAATGCGGACAGGGGGCAAGAGACCCAGTACTTC. The variable domain in full, with the rest retrieved from reference TRBV25-1 and TRBJ2-5, is EADIYQTPRYLVIGTGKKITLECSQTMGHDKMYWYQQDPGMELHLIHYSYGVNSTEKGDLSSESTVSRIRTEHFPLTLESARPSHTSQYLCASNADRGQETQYFGPGTRLLVL.

The V and J genes are TRBV6-4 and TRBJ1-4, with D maybe TRBD1 (5 bases). V lost 6 bases to trimming and J lost 5 bases, with 10 bases between them. CDR3 length equals 13 residues. Germline values: CDR1 MRHNA, CDR2 SNTAGT. CDR3 in amino acids: CASRRGLNEKLFF. In DNA, the CDR3 is TGTGCCAGCAGAAGGGGCTTAAATGAAAAACTGTTTTTT.